One and the same sample provided the 15 T cell receptor beta chains below, sequenced in a study of cytomegalovirus exposure and HLA in healthy donors. Assay: immunoSEQ multiplex PCR; the TCRdb copy retains only in-frame clones and omits some. The data contain about 280,000 clones, around 87% of them singletons. Sample: PBMCs. Receptors originate from a woman younger than 35 in good health and CMV-seronegative.

V and J are TRBV6-5 and TRBJ2-7; D is possibly TRBD1 (7 bases). Germline values: CDR1 MNHEY, CDR2 SVGAGI. V was pared by 5 bases and J by 2 bases, with 13 bases between. The CDR3 runs 14 residues. In DNA form, the CDR3 reads TGTGCCAGCAGTCCCCAGGGGGGCCCCTACGAGCAGTACTTC. It translates to CASSPQGGPYEQYF.

V is TRBV19 and J is TRBJ2-7, with TRBD2 matching 9 bases. J lost 2 bases, V lost 8 bases, and 7 bases had no gene match. This CDR3 has 14 amino acids. Germline V CDR1 and CDR2: LNHDA, SQIVND (reference sequence). CDR3 amino acids: CASDSGGPTYEQYF. The CDR3 DNA is TGTGCCAGTGACAGCGGGGGGCCTACCTACGAGCAGTACTTC.

This clone was observed once. The chain has TRBV9 and TRBJ2-1, with 8 bases aligning to TRBD2. Germline values: CDR1 SGDLS, CDR2 YYNGEE. The CDR3 extends over 15 amino acids. The V and J ends lost 2 bases and 7 bases, in that order; junction bases with no gene match: 8. The CDR3 nucleotides read TGTGCCAGCAGCGTGTCGGGAGGGCCGGGGAATGAGCAGTTCTTC. Amino acids: CASSVSGGPGNEQFF. The entire variable domain, with the rest obtained from reference TRBV9 and TRBJ2-1, is as follows: DSGVTQTPKHLITATGQRVTLRCSPRSGDLSVYWYQQSLDQGLQFLIQYYNGEERAKGNILERFSAQQFPDLHSELNLSSLELGDSALYFCASSVSGGPGNEQFFGPGTRLTVL.

The genes are TRBV11-3 and TRBJ2-1; D is unresolved. This CDR3 comprises 13 residues. The germline V and J ends were trimmed by 4 bases and 7 bases, with 11 bases remaining between them. Germline CDR1 is SGHNT and CDR2 is YENEEA. The CDR3 DNA is TGTGCCAGCAGCTCTAGAGGTGTGAATGAGCAGTTCTTC. It yields the protein CASSSRGVNEQFF.

To note about this clone: The identical CDR3 is also encoded by other nucleotide sequences in the sample. The chain links TRBV19 to TRBJ1-1, with D uncertain. Between the trimmed V and J ends, which lost 2 bases and 0 bases, there was a span of 4 bases. This CDR3 is built from 13 residues. Germline assignment: CDR1 LNHDA and CDR2 SQIVND (reference sequence). The CDR3 region has the DNA TGTGCCAGTAGTATAAGCCTGAACACTGAAGCTTTCTTT. This encodes CASSISLNTEAFF. The whole variable domain, filled in from reference TRBV19 and TRBJ1-1, reads DGGITQSPKYLFRKEGQNVTLSCEQNLNHDAMYWYRQDPGQGLRLIYYSQIVNDFQKGDIAEGYSVSREKKESFPLTVTSAQKNPTAFYLCASSISLNTEAFFGQGTRLTVV.

The CDR3 loop reads CASSFWQNTEAFF. CDR3 coding DNA: TGTGCCAGCAGCTTTTGGCAGAACACTGAAGCTTTCTTT. The V and J genes are TRBV7-8 and TRBJ1-1; the D is unclear. Trimming cost V 3 bases and J 1 base, with 6 bases left between them. The CDR3 has 13 amino acids. The germline CDR1 and CDR2 sequences are SGHVS and FQNEAQ.

CDR3 sequence (DNA): TGTGCCAGCAGCGTAGCAGGGGGAGGCACTGAAGCTTTCTTT. It is translated as CASSVAGGGTEAFF. This chain joins TRBV9 and TRBJ1-1, with 7 bases aligning to TRBD1. CDR3 length: 14 amino acids. Germline-derived CDR1 and CDR2 are SGDLS and YYNGEE. The V segment lost 0 bases and the J segment 4 bases; nucleotides outside the gene matches: 3.

This chain connects TRBV7-9 to TRBJ2-5; D remains ambiguous. This CDR3 spans 11 amino acids. Trimming stripped 4 bases from V and 3 bases from J, with 3 bases between. Germline V lookup: CDR1 SEHNR, CDR2 FQNEAQ (reference sequence). CDR3 bases: TGTGCCAGCAGCTCAGAAGAGACCCAGTACTTC. Translation gives CASSSEETQYF. Full variable domain (missing parts from reference TRBV7-9 and TRBJ2-5): DTGVSQNPRHKITKRGQNVTFRCDPISEHNRLYWYRQTLGQGPEFLTYFQNEAQLEKSRLLSDRFSAERPKGSFSTLEIQRTEQGDSAMYLCASSSEETQYFGPGTRLLVL.

The chain joins TRBV19 to TRBJ1-2; D perhaps matches TRBD1 (5 bases). Looked up from germline, CDR1 is LNHDA and CDR2 is SQIVND (reference sequence). This CDR3 region has 14 residues. Trimming left V 6 bases short and J 8 bases short, with 19 bases between. CDR3 in DNA: TGTGCCAGTAGCCCTACCCGGGACGGGGGAGGCTACACCTTC. Translation gives CASSPTRDGGGYTF.

V is TRBV28 and J is TRBJ1-1, with 7 nucleotides matching TRBD1. Per germline, CDR1 MDHEN and CDR2 SYDVKM. The V segment lost 6 bases and the J segment 5 bases; nucleotides outside the gene matches: 9. There are 14 residues in the CDR3. Here the CDR3 DNA reads TGTGCCAGCAGGGAAGGACAGGCCAATACTGAAGCTTTCTTT. It is translated as CASREGQANTEAFF.

Only one count was recorded for this clone. The chain links TRBV27 to TRBJ2-5; possibly TRBD2 for D (7 bases). The CDR3 has 14 residues. Trimming took 6 bases from V and 5 from J, leaving 16 bases between them. CDR1 MNHEY and CDR2 SMNVEV come from the germline V gene (reference sequence). CDR3 DNA: TGTGCCAGCAGCCTGGGGGGGGCCGGTGAGACCCAGTACTTC. Amino acids: CASSLGGAGETQYF.

The genes are TRBV7-8 and TRBJ2-3, with 8 bases fitting TRBD2. Trimming cost V 5 bases and J 0 bases; bases outside gene matches: 7. The CDR3 extends over 16 amino acids. Germline values: CDR1 SGHVS, CDR2 FQNEAQ. Here the CDR3 reads CASSRSGSGSTDTQYF. The CDR3 region has the DNA TGTGCCAGCAGCCGGAGCGGGAGTGGGAGCACAGATACGCAGTATTTT. Full variable domain (remainder filled in from reference TRBV7-8 and TRBJ2-3): GAGVSQSPRYKVAKRGQDVALRCDPISGHVSLFWYQQALGQGPEFLTYFQNEAQLDKSGLPSDRFFAERPEGSVSTLKIQRTQQEDSAVYLCASSRSGSGSTDTQYFGPGTRLTVL.

The chain uses TRBV25-1 and TRBJ1-5; 7 bases are shared with TRBD1. V was pared by 4 bases and J by 2 bases, with 8 bases of the junction left unmatched. This CDR3 has 16 residues. Germline V gene data show CDR1 as MGHDK and CDR2 as SYGVNS. The CDR3 protein is CASSVTGAAGNQPQHF. CDR3 DNA sequence: TGTGCCAGCAGTGTCACAGGGGCCGCCGGCAATCAGCCCCAGCATTTT.

The gene calls are TRBV5-4 and TRBJ1-2; D is uncertain. V lost 4 bases and J lost 1, with 5 bases in between. The CDR3 loop spans 12 amino acids. Germline CDR1 and CDR2: SGHNT and YYREEE (reference sequence). Written as DNA, the CDR3 is TGTGCCAGCAGCACAGATAACTATGGCTACACCTTC. The encoded protein is CASSTDNYGYTF. Full variable domain (outside the CDR3, taken from reference TRBV5-4 and TRBJ1-2): ETGVTQSPTHLIKTRGQQVTLRCSSQSGHNTVSWYQQALGQGPQFIFQYYREEENGRGNFPPRFSGLQFPNYSSELNVNALELDDSALYLCASSTDNYGYTFGSGTRLTVV.

This chain joins TRBV27 and TRBJ1-1, with D tentatively TRBD1 (6 bases). This CDR3 has 15 residues. Germline-derived CDR1 and CDR2 are MNHEY and SMNVEV (reference sequence). Trimming removed 5 bases from V and 0 bases from J, with 13 bases in between. CDR3 residues: CASSVRGGMNTEAFF. DNA for the CDR3: TGTGCCAGCAGTGTAAGGGGGGGGATGAACACTGAAGCTTTCTTT.